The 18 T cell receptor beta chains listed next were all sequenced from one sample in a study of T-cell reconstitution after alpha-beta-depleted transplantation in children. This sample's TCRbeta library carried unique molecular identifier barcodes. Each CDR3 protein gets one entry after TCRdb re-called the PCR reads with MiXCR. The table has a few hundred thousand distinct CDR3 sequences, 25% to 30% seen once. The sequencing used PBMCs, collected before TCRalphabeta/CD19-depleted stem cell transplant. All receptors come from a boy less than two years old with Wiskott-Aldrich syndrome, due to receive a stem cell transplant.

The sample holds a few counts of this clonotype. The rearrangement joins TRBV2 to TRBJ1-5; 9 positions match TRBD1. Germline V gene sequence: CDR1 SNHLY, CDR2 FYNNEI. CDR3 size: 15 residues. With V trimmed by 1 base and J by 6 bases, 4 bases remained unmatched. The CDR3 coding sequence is TGTGCCAGCAGTGAAGGGGGACAGGGTGGTCAGCCCCAGCATTTT. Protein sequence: CASSEGGQGGQPQHF.

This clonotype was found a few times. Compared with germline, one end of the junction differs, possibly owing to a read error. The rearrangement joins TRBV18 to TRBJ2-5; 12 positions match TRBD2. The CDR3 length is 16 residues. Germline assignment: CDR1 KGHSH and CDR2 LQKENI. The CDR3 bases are TGTGCCAGCTCAAAAAGACTAGCGGGAGCAGAAGAGACTCAGTACTTC. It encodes CASSKRLAGAEETQYF. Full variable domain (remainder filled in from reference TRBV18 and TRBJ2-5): NAGVMQNPRHLVRRRGQEARLRCSPMKGHSHVYWYRQLPEEGLKFMVYLQKENIIDESGMPKERFSAEFPKEGPSILRIQQVVRGDSAAYFCASSKRLAGAEETQYFGPGTRLLVL.

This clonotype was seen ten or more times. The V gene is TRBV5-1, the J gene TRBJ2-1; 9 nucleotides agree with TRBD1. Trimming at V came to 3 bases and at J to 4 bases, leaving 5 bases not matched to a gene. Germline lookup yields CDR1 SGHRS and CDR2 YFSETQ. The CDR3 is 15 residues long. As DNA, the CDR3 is TGCGCCAGCAGCTCGGGGACAGGGACATACAATGAGCAGTTCTTC. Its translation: CASSSGTGTYNEQFF.

This CDR3 is CASSPGPSSGELFF. Written as DNA, the CDR3 is TGTGCCAGCAGCCCGGGGCCCTCCTCCGGGGAGCTGTTTTTT. V gene TRBV5-5 combines with J gene TRBJ2-2; D is perhaps TRBD1 or TRBD2 (5 bases each). Trimming pared 4 bases from V and 6 bases from J, leaving 13 bases between. CDR3 size: 14 residues. Germline CDR1 SGHKS, CDR2 YYEKEE (reference sequence).

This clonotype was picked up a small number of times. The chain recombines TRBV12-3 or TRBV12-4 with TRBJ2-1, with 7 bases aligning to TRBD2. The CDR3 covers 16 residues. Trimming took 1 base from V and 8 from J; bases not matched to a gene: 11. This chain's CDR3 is CASSLGERGSWDEQFF. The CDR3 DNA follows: TGTGCCAGCAGTTTAGGAGAACGCGGGAGTTGGGATGAGCAGTTCTTC.

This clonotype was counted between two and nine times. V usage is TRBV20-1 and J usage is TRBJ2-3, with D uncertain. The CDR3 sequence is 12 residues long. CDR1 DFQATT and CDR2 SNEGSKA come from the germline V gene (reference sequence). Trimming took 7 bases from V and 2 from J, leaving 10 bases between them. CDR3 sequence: CSGGPITDTQYF. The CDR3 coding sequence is TGCAGTGGAGGTCCTATCACAGATACGCAGTATTTT.

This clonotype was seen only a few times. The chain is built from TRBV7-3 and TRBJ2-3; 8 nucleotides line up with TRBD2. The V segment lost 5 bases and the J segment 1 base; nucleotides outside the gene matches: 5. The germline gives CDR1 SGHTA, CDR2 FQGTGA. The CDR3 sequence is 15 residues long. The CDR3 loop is CASSPSGQRTDTQYF. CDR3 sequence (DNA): TGTGCCAGCAGCCCTAGCGGGCAACGCACAGATACGCAGTATTTT.

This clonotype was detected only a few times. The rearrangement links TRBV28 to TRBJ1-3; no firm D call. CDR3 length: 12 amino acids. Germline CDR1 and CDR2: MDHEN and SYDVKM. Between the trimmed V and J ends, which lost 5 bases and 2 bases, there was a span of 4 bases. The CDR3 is CASSETGNTIYF. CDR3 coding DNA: TGTGCCAGCAGTGAGACTGGAAACACCATATATTTT.

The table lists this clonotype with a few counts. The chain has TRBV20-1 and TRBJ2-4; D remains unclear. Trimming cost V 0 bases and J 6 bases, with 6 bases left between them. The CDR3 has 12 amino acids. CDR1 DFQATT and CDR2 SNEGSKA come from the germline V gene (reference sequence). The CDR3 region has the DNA TGCAGTGCTAGAGATGGACCAAACATTCAGTACTTC. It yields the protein CSARDGPNIQYF.

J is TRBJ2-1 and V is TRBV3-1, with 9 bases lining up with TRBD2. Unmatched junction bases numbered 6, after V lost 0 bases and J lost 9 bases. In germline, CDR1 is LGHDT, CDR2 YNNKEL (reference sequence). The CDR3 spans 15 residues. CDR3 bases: TGTGCCAGCAGCCAAGATCATAGCGGGAGAAGTGAGCAGTTCTTC. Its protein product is CASSQDHSGRSEQFF.

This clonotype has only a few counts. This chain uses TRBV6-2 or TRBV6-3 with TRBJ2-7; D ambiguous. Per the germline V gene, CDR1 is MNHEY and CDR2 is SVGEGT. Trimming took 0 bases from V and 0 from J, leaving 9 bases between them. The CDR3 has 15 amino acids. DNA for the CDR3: TGTGCCAGCAGTTACTCTTCACGGCACTCCTACGAGCAGTACTTC. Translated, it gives CASSYSSRHSYEQYF.

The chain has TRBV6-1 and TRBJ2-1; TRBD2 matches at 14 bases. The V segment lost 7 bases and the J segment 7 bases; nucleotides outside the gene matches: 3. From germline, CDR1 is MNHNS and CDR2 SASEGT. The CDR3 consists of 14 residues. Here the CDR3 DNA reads TGTGCCAGCAAGAGACTAGCGGGAGGGAATGAGCAGTTCTTC. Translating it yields CASKRLAGGNEQFF.

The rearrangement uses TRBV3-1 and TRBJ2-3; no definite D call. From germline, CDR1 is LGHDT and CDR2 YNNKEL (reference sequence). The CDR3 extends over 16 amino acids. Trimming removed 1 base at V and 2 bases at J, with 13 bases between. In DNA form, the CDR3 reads TGTGCCAGCAGCCAAGGATGGTATCGGCTCACAGATACGCAGTATTTT. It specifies CASSQGWYRLTDTQYF.

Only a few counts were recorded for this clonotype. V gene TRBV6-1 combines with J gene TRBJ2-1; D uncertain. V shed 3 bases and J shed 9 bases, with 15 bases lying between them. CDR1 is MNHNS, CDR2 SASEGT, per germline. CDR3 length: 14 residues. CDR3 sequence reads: CASSESLGISEQFF. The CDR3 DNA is TGTGCCAGCAGTGAGAGCCTAGGGATTAGTGAGCAGTTCTTC.

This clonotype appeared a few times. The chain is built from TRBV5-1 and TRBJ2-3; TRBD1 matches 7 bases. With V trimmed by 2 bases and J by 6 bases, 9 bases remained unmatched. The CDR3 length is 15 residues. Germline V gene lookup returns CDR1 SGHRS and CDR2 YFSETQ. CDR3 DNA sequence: TGCGCCAGCAGCTTCCTAGGGGGCGAGATGGATACGCAGTATTTT. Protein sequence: CASSFLGGEMDTQYF.

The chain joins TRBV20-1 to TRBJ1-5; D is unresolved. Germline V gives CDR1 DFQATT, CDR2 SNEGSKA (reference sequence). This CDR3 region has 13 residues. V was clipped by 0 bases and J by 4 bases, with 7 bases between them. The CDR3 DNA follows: TGCAGTGCTAGAGACCGGTGGAATCAGCCCCAGCATTTT. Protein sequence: CSARDRWNQPQHF.

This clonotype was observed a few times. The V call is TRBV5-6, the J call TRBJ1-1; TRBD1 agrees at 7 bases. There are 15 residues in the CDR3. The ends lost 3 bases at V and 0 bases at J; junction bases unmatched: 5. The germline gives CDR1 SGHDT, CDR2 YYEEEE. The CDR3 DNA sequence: TGTGCCAGCAGCTCTACAGGGGTTATGAACACTGAAGCTTTCTTT. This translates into CASSSTGVMNTEAFF.

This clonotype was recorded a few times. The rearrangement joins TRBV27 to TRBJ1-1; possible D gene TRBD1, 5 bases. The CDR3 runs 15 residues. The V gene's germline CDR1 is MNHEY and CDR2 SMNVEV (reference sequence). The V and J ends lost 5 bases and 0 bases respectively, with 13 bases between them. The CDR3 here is CASSPGRQMNTEAFF. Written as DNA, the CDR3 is TGTGCCAGCAGTCCCGGTCGACAGATGAACACTGAAGCTTTCTTT.